The rows below give T cell receptor beta chains drawn from one sample of a study of blood T cell repertoires in COVID-19. The protocol was immunoSEQ multiplex PCR, while the TCRdb copy is restricted to in-frame clones and leaves out a portion. The sample lists fewer than 75,000 clones; just under 80% were seen once. The sample taken for sequencing was peripheral blood. The source of these receptors is a woman in her sixties with acute or convalescent COVID-19. CDR3s include the opening cysteine and the closing phenylalanine or tryptophan. Each record gives: clone size, V gene, D gene, J gene, CDR3 protein. A D gene is named only where the DNA matches it firmly. Some rows mark clone size as missing; the rest say once, few, many or name a class of expanded clone.

NA	TRBV30	TRBD1	TRBJ1-5	CAWSSIAGTGGPQHF
NA	TRBV10-2	NA	TRBJ1-1	CASSGGTEAFF
NA	TRBV11-2	NA	TRBJ2-1	CASSSRGRDPTGNEQFF
once	TRBV4-1	NA	TRBJ2-1	CASSQDEAGRYNEQFF
NA	TRBV6-4	TRBD1	TRBJ2-3	CASSERDRGYF
NA	TRBV5-1	TRBD1	TRBJ1-3	CASSPTGSGNTIYF
NA	TRBV5-1	TRBD1	TRBJ2-3	CASSRTGLADTQYF
NA	TRBV28	NA	TRBJ2-7	CASTILGQGGSYEQYF
few	TRBV2	TRBD1	TRBJ1-5	CASRAGQGNNQPQHF
NA	TRBV15	TRBD1	TRBJ1-4	CATGAGGIEKLFF
NA	TRBV15	TRBD1	TRBJ2-5	CATGDRGQETQYF
NA	TRBV24-1	NA	TRBJ1-2	CATSDTRGYGYTF
few	TRBV19	TRBD1	TRBJ2-7	CASSFGQGAEQYF
NA	TRBV13	NA	TRBJ1-1	CASSLGQTLMNTEAFF
NA	TRBV7-9	TRBD2	TRBJ2-7	CASFGGEGSYEQYF
NA	TRBV6-6	NA	TRBJ1-6	CASSSDSPLHF
NA	TRBV4-2	NA	TRBJ1-2	CASSALGGNYGYTF
NA	TRBV6-5	NA	TRBJ1-1	CAPAPRASNTEAFF
NA	TRBV30	NA	TRBJ1-2	CAWSAGYYGYTF
NA	TRBV20-1	NA	TRBJ1-1	CSATLEAFF
NA	TRBV3-1/TRBV3-2	TRBD1	TRBJ1-1	CASSQRTGMNTEAFF
NA	TRBV18	NA	TRBJ1-1	CASSLEGLSNTEAFF
few	TRBV7-2	TRBD2	TRBJ2-1	CASSLITAGLNNEQFF
NA	TRBV27	NA	TRBJ1-4	CASSLGGAAGKLFF
NA	TRBV6-5	NA	TRBJ2-7	CASSPHEGSYEQYF
NA	TRBV5-1	TRBD1	TRBJ1-1	CASSLQGDTEAFF
NA	TRBV30	NA	TRBJ1-5	CAWSGQFYNQPQHF
NA	TRBV5-1	NA	TRBJ2-1	CASSLGGTRRTYNEQFF
NA	TRBV15	NA	TRBJ1-4	CATSTRLGVTNEKLFF
many	TRBV12-3/TRBV12-4	NA	TRBJ1-5	CASKGQPNQPQHF
few	TRBV3-1/TRBV3-2	NA	TRBJ1-1	CASSQRSHTEAFF
NA	TRBV11-2	NA	TRBJ2-1	CASSPRDEQFF
NA	TRBV11-1	TRBD2	TRBJ2-1	CASSLRAGGRQGFF
NA	TRBV29-1	TRBD2	TRBJ2-3	CSVGSSGGEVDTQYF
NA	TRBV7-8	NA	TRBJ2-3	CASSLAAQSADTQYF
few	TRBV2	NA	TRBJ1-4	CASSEAGRPNEKLFF
NA	TRBV5-1	NA	TRBJ2-2	CASSWMDSRNTGELFF
NA	TRBV28	NA	TRBJ1-5	CASSFYGSELSNQPQHF
NA	TRBV5-1	NA	TRBJ2-2	CASGSGNGELFF
NA	TRBV7-2	NA	TRBJ2-1	CASSLGLADYNEQFF
NA	TRBV27	NA	TRBJ2-1	CASSSGNIGNEQFF
NA	TRBV5-1	TRBD1	TRBJ2-2	CASSLDRDYTGELFF
NA	TRBV2	TRBD1	TRBJ2-7	CASSGTGDYEQYF
NA	TRBV3-1/TRBV3-2	NA	TRBJ2-3	CASSQRGRGGTDTQYF
NA	TRBV6-5	NA	TRBJ2-7	CASSYGSGITYEQYF
NA	TRBV5-1	NA	TRBJ2-5	CASSSRETQYF